This T cell receptor (beta chain) derives from a study of T-cell memory formation after mild COVID-19. On the study more broadly: Among the donors, TCR clusters were largely specific to each donor.

Study outcomes and limitations: Contracting clones from day 15 to 85 had balanced CD4/CD8; later expanders favoured CD4+. Mainly CM and EM harbored the contracting CD4+ clones; mainly EMRA harbored the CD8+ ones.

This clonotype was seen only a few times. As yet, its antigen is unknown. The length of the CDR3 is 16 residues. CDR1 is MNHNY, CDR2 SVGAGI, per germline (reference sequence). J lost 3 bases, V lost 6 bases, and 7 bases had no gene match. Libraries for TCRalpha and TCRbeta carried sample barcodes and unique molecular identifiers via 5'RACE. Via MiXCR, TCRdb re-called the 5' RACE reads, giving one row per CDR3 protein. The sample lists almost 350,000 distinct CDR3 sequences, around 20% occurring once. The V gene is TRBV6-6, the J gene TRBJ2-6, with 8 nucleotides matching TRBD1. Sequencing was performed on PBMCs or a T cell subset sorted from them (not recorded which). This clonotype originated in a man between 18 and 35 years old who had mild COVID-19 (a few samples of this study predate the infection). Cell type and time point are not known. CDR3 amino acids: CASRQGARLGANVLTF. For the CDR3, the DNA is TGTGCCAGCAGGCAGGGGGCGCGACTTGGGGCCAACGTCCTGACTTTC.